Shown below are 15 T cell receptor beta chains from a single sample sequenced in a study of blood T cell repertoires in COVID-19 (dated by TCRdb to about 2020). The library was made by the immunoSEQ multiplex PCR assay. What TCRdb holds here is the immuneACCESS table cut down to in-frame rearrangements. Part of the clones is not present; checked against another copy, under half of the missing clones reflect an unresolved V gene, and the others are unexplained. The sample records roughly 260,000 clones, roughly 84% of which are singletons. 2% to 2.5% of the sample lies in the top ten. Sequencing used peripheral blood. The receptors were sampled from a woman between 35 and 50 years old who had recovered from COVID-19.

The V and J genes are TRBV24-1 and TRBJ2-2; the D gene is possibly TRBD1 (6 bases). CDR3 length: 16 residues. From germline, CDR1 is KGHDR and CDR2 SFDVKD. V lost 7 bases and J 2 bases, leaving 16 bases between the germline ends. For the CDR3, the DNA is TGTGCCACCAGGGAGAACAGGGCTGTTAACACCGGGGAGCTGTTTTTT. Its translation is CATRENRAVNTGELFF.

The chain combines TRBV6-5 with TRBJ2-2; a possible D gene is TRBD1 (6 bases). The CDR3 consists of 13 residues. Germline V CDR1 and CDR2: MNHEY, SVGAGI. Trimming stripped 6 bases from V and 7 bases from J, with 12 bases between. The CDR3 nucleotides are TGTGCCAGCAGAGATAGGGGGATCGGGGAGCTGTTTTTT. Encoded protein: CASRDRGIGELFF.

This clone was observed once. At the DNA level, this CDR3 is encoded by other sequences in the same sample as well. The genes are TRBV6-2 or TRBV6-3 and TRBJ2-6; D is uncertain. Trimming took 2 bases from V and 0 from J, leaving 5 bases between them. The CDR3 totals 15 residues. Germline V CDR1 and CDR2: MNHEY, SVGEGT. The CDR3 region is CASSYRGSGANVLTF. As DNA, the CDR3 is TGTGCCAGCAGTTACAGAGGCTCTGGGGCCAACGTCCTGACTTTC.

The V call is TRBV14, the J call TRBJ2-1; D perhaps matches TRBD2 (5 bases). CDR1 and CDR2 (germline): SGHDN, FVKESK. The CDR3 has 14 residues. Trimming removed 2 bases at V and 6 bases at J, with 11 bases between. The CDR3 nucleotides are TGTGCCAGCAGCCAAACACCGGGATCCAATGAGCAGTTCTTC. This sequence encodes CASSQTPGSNEQFF.

This clone showed up just a few times. The chain uses TRBV19 and TRBJ1-5, with 7 bases lining up with TRBD1. The junction had 1 base not matched to a gene; V was cut back by 3 bases and J by 2 bases. The germline gives CDR1 LNHDA, CDR2 SQIVND (reference sequence). The CDR3 loop spans 14 amino acids. The CDR3 DNA reads TGTGCCAGTAGTATCCAGGGGGGCAATCAGCCCCAGCATTTT. Translating gives CASSIQGGNQPQHF. Full variable domain (missing parts from reference TRBV19 and TRBJ1-5): DGGITQSPKYLFRKEGQNVTLSCEQNLNHDAMYWYRQDPGQGLRLIYYSQIVNDFQKGDIAEGYSVSREKKESFPLTVTSAQKNPTAFYLCASSIQGGNQPQHFGDGTRLSIL.

V gene TRBV10-2 combines with J gene TRBJ2-7, with 10 bases aligning to TRBD1. This CDR3 region has 13 residues. With V trimmed by 6 bases and J by 5 bases, 4 bases remained unmatched. Germline CDR1 reads WSHSY; CDR2 reads SAAADI. The CDR3 is CASRTGGENEQYF. In DNA form, the CDR3 reads TGCGCCAGCAGGACAGGGGGCGAGAACGAGCAGTACTTC.

This clone was detected only a few times. The chain combines TRBV7-8 with TRBJ2-7; 9 nucleotides match TRBD1. CDR1 and CDR2 from the germline V gene are SGHVS and FQNEAQ. The CDR3 is made up of 17 amino acids. Trimming at V came to 4 bases and at J to 2 bases, leaving 12 bases not matched to a gene. CDR3 DNA sequence: TGTGCCAGCAGCTCTCTCGAGGGACAGGGAATCCCCTACGAGCAGTACTTC. Its protein product is CASSSLEGQGIPYEQYF.

The chain recombines TRBV5-6 with TRBJ1-4; TRBD1 agrees at 7 bases. Germline V gives CDR1 SGHDT, CDR2 YYEEEE. There are 14 residues in the CDR3. J gave up 8 bases and V 3 bases, and 7 bases lay outside the gene matches. CDR3: CASSWGDSREKLFF. The CDR3 DNA reads as TGTGCCAGCAGCTGGGGGGACAGCCGAGAAAAACTGTTTTTT. The full variable domain, with the rest looked up from reference TRBV5-6 and TRBJ1-4, is DAGVTQSPTHLIKTRGQQVTLRCSPKSGHDTVSWYQQALGQGPQFIFQYYEEEERQRGNFPDRFSGHQFPNYSSELNVNALLLGDSALYLCASSWGDSREKLFFGSGTQLSVL.

This chain joins TRBV5-4 and TRBJ1-6; D is perhaps TRBD1 (5 bases). The CDR3 sequence is 15 residues long. Looked up from germline, CDR1 is SGHNT and CDR2 is YYREEE (reference sequence). The ends were cut back, 1 base at V and 7 bases at J, with 12 bases in the middle. CDR3 region: CASSLWQGGNSPLHF. As DNA, the CDR3 is TGTGCCAGCAGCTTGTGGCAGGGCGGAAATTCACCCCTCCACTTT.

The rearrangement uses TRBV20-1 and TRBJ1-2; 9 nucleotides agree with TRBD1. This CDR3 contains 11 residues. CDR1 and CDR2 (germline): DFQATT, SNEGSKA (reference sequence). The V and J ends lost 6 bases and 7 bases, in that order; junction bases with no gene match: 3. CDR3 bases: TGCAGTGCGGACAGGGGCTCTGGCTACACCTTC. The encoded protein is CSADRGSGYTF.

The chain has TRBV11-2 and TRBJ2-1, with 15 bases lining up with TRBD2. Germline CDR1 and CDR2: SGHAT and FQNNGV. This CDR3 has 19 amino acids. J gave up 6 bases and V 5 bases, and 14 bases lay outside the gene matches. DNA for the CDR3: TGTGCCAGCAGCCACCCCGGGACTAGCGGGGGGTCGGGGATCAATGAGCAGTTCTTC. This gives the protein CASSHPGTSGGSGINEQFF.

V is TRBV19 and J is TRBJ2-2, with 7 positions matching TRBD2. The germline gives CDR1 LNHDA, CDR2 SQIVND (reference sequence). The ends lost 11 bases at V and 4 bases at J; junction bases unmatched: 16. The CDR3 spans 16 residues. CDR3 residues: CASNPSSGVSTGELFF. In DNA form, the CDR3 reads TGTGCCTCTAACCCCAGCAGCGGGGTCTCCACCGGGGAGCTGTTTTTT.

The rearrangement uses TRBV19 and TRBJ1-1; 8 bases match TRBD1. This CDR3 spans 15 amino acids. V lost 6 bases and J lost 0; bases outside the gene matches: 6. Germline-derived CDR1 and CDR2 are LNHDA and SQIVND (reference sequence). CDR3 region: CASSVMTGVNTEAFF. CDR3 coding DNA: TGTGCCAGTAGCGTCATGACAGGGGTGAACACTGAAGCTTTCTTT. The full variable domain, completed using reference TRBV19 and TRBJ1-1, is DGGITQSPKYLFRKEGQNVTLSCEQNLNHDAMYWYRQDPGQGLRLIYYSQIVNDFQKGDIAEGYSVSREKKESFPLTVTSAQKNPTAFYLCASSVMTGVNTEAFFGQGTRLTVV.

The chain joins TRBV6-5 to TRBJ1-2, with 10 bases aligning to TRBD1. This CDR3 is built from 14 residues. CDR1 is MNHEY and CDR2 is SVGAGI in the germline V gene. Trimming removed 5 bases from V and 8 bases from J; junction bases left unmatched: 8. The CDR3 here is CASSPGQGTEGYTF. The CDR3 bases are TGTGCCAGCAGTCCGGGACAGGGGACGGAGGGCTACACCTTC.

V usage is TRBV6-4 and J usage is TRBJ2-1, with 9 bases identical to TRBD1. Per the germline V gene, CDR1 is MRHNA and CDR2 is SNTAGT. The V segment lost 0 bases and the J segment 3 bases; nucleotides outside the gene matches: 0. This CDR3 has 15 amino acids. The CDR3 spells CASSDSTGGYNEQFF. DNA of the CDR3: TGTGCCAGCAGTGACTCGACAGGGGGCTACAATGAGCAGTTCTTC.